This paragraph reports one T cell receptor beta chain. Its antigen is currently unknown. The record originates from a study of blood T cells in healthy people across ages. A sample-barcoded 5' primer and a J-beta primer mix were used in a second PCR of roughly 7 to 11 cycles. One entry per CDR3 protein results from TCRdb running MiXCR on the 5' RACE reads. Among around 1,800,000 distinct CDR3 sequences listed, around 42% were seen once. General observations from the study: Nothing was known about donor CMV status, and this possibly confounded expanded clonotype changes.

The CDR3 covers 16 residues. After removal of 1 base from V and 6 bases from J, the junction contained 9 bases not matched to a gene. The sequence was collected from a human donor in good health. The rearrangement joins TRBV12-3 or TRBV12-4 to TRBJ1-5; the match to TRBD1 covers 7 bases. The sequenced sample consisted of blood. CDR3 region: CASSLDGGGSVQPQHF. In DNA, the CDR3 is TGTGCCAGCAGTTTAGATGGAGGGGGCAGCGTTCAGCCCCAGCATTTT.